The entry below describes one TCR beta chain. Its antigen is still unknown. The data belong to a study of cytomegalovirus exposure and HLA in healthy donors. Turning to the study itself: Early release data held tens of millions of unique TCRs from HLA-typed donors.

In germline, CDR1 is SGHAT, CDR2 FQNNGV. CDR3 length: 13 amino acids. V lost 5 bases and J 4 bases, leaving 11 bases between the germline ends. Primers included in the PCR were 60 Vbeta and 13 Jbeta primers. TCRdb's table, derived via immunoSEQ multiplex PCR, lists solely in-frame clones and lacks some. Of roughly 130,000 clones listed, 79% were seen once; the top ten hold approximately 1%. Study results and limitations: Altogether, 150 to 200 TCR beta chains were recorded as cytomegalovirus-associated. Follow-up analysis found HLA locus-dependent TCR association rates, highest for DRB1 and lowest for HLA-C.

At collection, donors were nominally healthy, but unrecorded immune exposures were probable. This clonotype originated in a man younger than 35 in good health and CMV-seronegative. Sequences were obtained from PBMCs. The V and J genes are TRBV11-2 and TRBJ1-1, with D possibly being TRBD1 (5 bases). DNA for the CDR3: TGTGCCAGCAGCCGCGGACACCCCACTGAAGCTTTCTTT. Its protein is CASSRGHPTEAFF.